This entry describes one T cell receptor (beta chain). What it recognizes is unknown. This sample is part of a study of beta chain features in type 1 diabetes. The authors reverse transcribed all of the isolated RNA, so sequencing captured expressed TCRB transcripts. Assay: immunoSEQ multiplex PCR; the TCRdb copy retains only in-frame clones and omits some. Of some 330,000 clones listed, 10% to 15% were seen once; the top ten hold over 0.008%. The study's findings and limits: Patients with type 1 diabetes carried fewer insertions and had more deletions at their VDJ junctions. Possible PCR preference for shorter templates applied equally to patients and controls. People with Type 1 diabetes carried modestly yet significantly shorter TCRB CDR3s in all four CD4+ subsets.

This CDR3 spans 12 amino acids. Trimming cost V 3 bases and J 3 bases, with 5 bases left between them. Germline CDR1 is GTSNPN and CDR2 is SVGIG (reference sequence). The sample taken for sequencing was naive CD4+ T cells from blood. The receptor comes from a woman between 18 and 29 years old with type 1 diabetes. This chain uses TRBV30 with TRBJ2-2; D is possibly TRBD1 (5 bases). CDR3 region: CAWSRDTGELFF. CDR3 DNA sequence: TGTGCCTGGAGCAGGGACACCGGGGAGCTGTTTTTT.